The 2 T cell receptor beta chains below were found in one sample sequenced in a study of T-cell reconstitution after alpha-beta-depleted transplantation in children. Unique molecular identifiers featured in how the TCRbeta library was prepared. One entry per CDR3 protein results from TCRdb running MiXCR on the PCR reads. The data hold 540,000 or so distinct CDR3 sequences, with roughly 23% observed a single time. This material consisted of PBMCs, mostly from graft donor cells, taken 360 days after TCRalphabeta/CD19-depleted stem cell transplant. These receptors were collected from a boy younger than two who had a stem cell transplant for acute myeloid leukemia, so the T cells may come from the graft donor.

This clonotype was detected a few times. Being one base from a much bigger clone, this may be a read error. The chain is built from TRBV15 and TRBJ2-1; D not certain. Germline V lookup: CDR1 LNHNV, CDR2 YYDKDF (reference sequence). The CDR3 spans 13 residues. The V end was cut by 0 bases, the J end by 4 bases, with 4 bases between. The CDR3 nucleotides are TGTGCCACCAGCAGAGATGTTTACAATGAGCAGTTCTTC. Translating gives CATSRDVYNEQFF.

This sequence joins TRBV20-1 and TRBJ2-7; the D gene is possibly TRBD2 (6 bases). Per germline, CDR1 DFQATT and CDR2 SNEGSKA (reference sequence). Deletions cut 0 bases from V and 2 bases from J, with 14 bases between. This CDR3 has 15 residues. The CDR3 DNA reads as TGCAGTGCTAGAGATAGCGGCGCAATTACCTACGAGCAGTACTTC. This encodes CSARDSGAITYEQYF.